These 21 T cell receptor beta chains were all obtained from the same sample, sequenced in a study of PD-1 blockade in classical Hodgkin lymphoma. Time point reported: cycle 4 day 1 (C4D1), after five to seven weeks of nivolumab. Each patient's relapse followed autologous stem cell transplantation, and brentuximab vedotin exposure varied. Using immunoSEQ multiplex PCR, the repertoire was profiled, and TCRdb retains in-frame clones only, with some absent. The sample includes about 25,000 clones, 72% of them seen just once. The sequencing used peripheral blood mononuclear cells (PBMCs), collected before the fourth cycle of nivolumab. The receptor set was obtained from a human donor with classical Hodgkin lymphoma.

The chain has TRBV5-1 and TRBJ2-5; 8 bases are a match to TRBD1. With 6 bases clipped from V and 1 base from J, the junction kept 8 bases outside the gene matches. Germline CDR1 is SGHRS and CDR2 is YFSETQ. This CDR3 comprises 15 residues. CDR3 DNA sequence: TGCGCCAGCACTAAGACAGGGGCCCTCCAAGAGACCCAGTACTTC. Translating gives CASTKTGALQETQYF.

J is TRBJ1-3 and V is TRBV11-2; 7 positions match TRBD1. V was clipped by 5 bases and J by 4 bases; unmatched bases: 8. CDR1 SGHAT and CDR2 FQNNGV come from the germline V gene. This CDR3 region has 15 residues. This CDR3 reads CASSPDRVGGNTIYF. In DNA form, the CDR3 reads TGTGCCAGCAGCCCCGACAGGGTAGGCGGAAACACCATATATTTT.

The chain carries TRBV30 and TRBJ2-2; D unresolved. The CDR3 consists of 15 residues. CDR1 and CDR2 (germline): GTSNPN, SVGIG (reference sequence). Trimming pared 0 bases from V and 1 base from J, leaving 9 bases between. CDR3 sequence: CAWSVGVGNTGELFF. As DNA, the CDR3 is TGTGCCTGGAGTGTTGGGGTCGGGAACACCGGGGAGCTGTTTTTT.

The chain carries TRBV10-2 and TRBJ1-6; TRBD1 is a possible D gene (5 bases). The CDR3 runs to 14 residues. Deletions cut 5 bases from V and 5 bases from J, with 10 bases between. Germline CDR1 WSHSY, CDR2 SAAADI. CDR3 sequence: CASSSRGDNSPLHF. The CDR3 DNA is TGCGCCAGCAGTAGTCGGGGGGATAATTCACCCCTCCACTTT.

The chain couples TRBV5-4 to TRBJ1-6; no firm D call. The CDR3 is 14 amino acids. The germline CDR1 and CDR2 sequences are SGHNT and YYREEE (reference sequence). The V and J ends lost 4 bases and 7 bases respectively, with 12 bases between them. The CDR3 sequence is CASSQDPWNSPLHF. The CDR3, as DNA: TGTGCCAGCAGCCAAGATCCGTGGAATTCACCCCTCCACTTT.

This rearrangement joins TRBV27 to TRBJ2-1; 13 nucleotides line up with TRBD2. CDR3 length: 17 residues. The germline V gene has CDR1 MNHEY and CDR2 SMNVEV (reference sequence). V shed 7 bases, J shed 8 bases, and the junction held 14 bases outside the gene matches. The CDR3: CASKRTSGGLKGDEQFF. The CDR3 coding sequence is TGTGCCAGCAAACGGACTAGCGGGGGCCTTAAAGGCGATGAGCAGTTCTTC.

This chain uses TRBV4-3 with TRBJ2-3; perhaps D is TRBD1 or TRBD2 (5 bases each). Germline CDR1 reads LGHNA; CDR2 reads YSLEER. The CDR3 extends over 17 amino acids. V was trimmed by 0 bases and J by 3 bases, leaving 16 bases between them. CDR3 in amino acids: CASSQDSVGVGTDTQYF. CDR3 in DNA: TGCGCCAGCAGCCAAGACTCGGTGGGGGTAGGGACAGATACGCAGTATTTT.

The chain has TRBV11-3 and TRBJ1-2, with a weak D call TRBD1 (6 bases). The CDR3 sequence is 12 residues long. V was trimmed by 5 bases and J by 4 bases, leaving 8 bases between them. Germline CDR1 SGHNT, CDR2 YENEEA. CDR3 bases: TGTGCCAGCAGCCTAGGGGGCTATGGCTACACCTTC. This gives the protein CASSLGGYGYTF.

In this sample, this clone turned up a few times. Other DNA variants within this sample encode the same CDR3. The chain links TRBV28 to TRBJ1-2, with D unresolved. The CDR3 has 13 residues. The V end was cut by 6 bases, the J end by 8 bases, with 16 bases between. Germline values: CDR1 MDHEN, CDR2 SYDVKM. The DNA for the CDR3 is TGTGCCAGCAGCCGACCAGGAAAGGGAGGCTACACCTTC. Translated, it gives CASSRPGKGGYTF.

The V gene is TRBV7-6, the J gene TRBJ1-2; D possibly corresponds to TRBD1 (5 bases). Germline V gene lookup returns CDR1 SGHVS and CDR2 FNYEAQ. The V and J ends lost 5 bases and 1 base respectively, with 8 bases between them. The CDR3 extends over 13 amino acids. CDR3 in DNA: TGTGCCAGCAGCACAGACAGTAACTATGGCTACACCTTC. Residues: CASSTDSNYGYTF.

This chain joins TRBV5-1 and TRBJ1-1; no firm D call. This CDR3 spans 14 amino acids. Trimming removed 4 bases from V and 1 base from J, with 11 bases in between. The V gene's germline CDR1 is SGHRS and CDR2 YFSETQ. The DNA of the CDR3 is TGCGCCAGCAGCGCCACGTTAAGGAACACTGAAGCTTTCTTT. Translated, it gives CASSATLRNTEAFF.

The chain links TRBV5-8 to TRBJ1-6; D call uncertain. V lost 4 bases and J 7 bases, leaving 12 bases between the germline ends. This CDR3 comprises 14 residues. Germline-derived CDR1 and CDR2 are SGHTS and YDEGEE. CDR3 sequence: CASSPRPGNSPLHF. CDR3 DNA sequence: TGTGCCAGCAGCCCACGGCCGGGGAATTCACCCCTCCACTTT. The full variable domain, with the rest looked up from reference TRBV5-8 and TRBJ1-6, is EAGVTQSPTHLIKTRGQQATLRCSPISGHTSVYWYQQALGLGLQFLLWYDEGEERNRGNFPPRFSGRQFPNYSSELNVNALELEDSALYLCASSPRPGNSPLHFGNGTRLTVT.

This sequence joins TRBV5-1 and TRBJ1-6, with D maybe TRBD1 (6 bases). V shed 4 bases and J shed 5 bases, with 10 bases lying between them. Per the germline V gene, CDR1 is SGHRS and CDR2 is YFSETQ. This CDR3 is built from 14 residues. The CDR3, as DNA: TGCGCCAGCAGCGAAGGACAGAATAATTCACCCCTCCACTTT. Amino acid sequence: CASSEGQNNSPLHF.

The chain recombines TRBV6-6 with TRBJ2-3; the D gene is possibly TRBD1 (6 bases). Germline V CDR1 and CDR2: MNHNY, SVGAGI (reference sequence). The CDR3 loop spans 14 amino acids. Between the trimmed V and J ends, which lost 2 bases and 0 bases, there was a span of 6 bases. The CDR3 bases are TGTGCCAGCAGTTACGGGGGCAGCACAGATACGCAGTATTTT. Translated, it gives CASSYGGSTDTQYF.

The V and J genes are TRBV6-6 and TRBJ1-1; no reliable D call. The germline CDR1 and CDR2 sequences are MNHNY and SVGAGI (reference sequence). The CDR3 consists of 12 residues. V lost 7 bases and J lost 5, with 11 bases in between. CDR3 in amino acids: CASTSRGTEAFF. The CDR3 DNA follows: TGTGCCAGCACCAGCCGGGGAACTGAAGCTTTCTTT.

In its sample, this clone was seen many times. The chain combines TRBV28 with TRBJ2-5; 9 bases map to TRBD2. This CDR3 is built from 18 residues. CDR1 and CDR2 from the germline V gene are MDHEN and SYDVKM. Trimming at V came to 5 bases and at J to 3 bases, leaving 16 bases not matched to a gene. Here the CDR3 reads CASSRIAGANLREETQYF. The CDR3 DNA follows: TGTGCCAGCAGTCGCATAGCGGGGGCAAACCTAAGAGAAGAGACCCAGTACTTC.

J is TRBJ1-2 and V is TRBV4-1, with TRBD1 matching 9 bases. The CDR3 has 15 amino acids. Per the germline V gene, CDR1 is MGHRA and CDR2 is YSYEKL. V shed 2 bases and J 7 bases; nucleotides not matched to a gene: 8. CDR3 region: CASSQPGTGYTGYTF. The CDR3 region has the DNA TGCGCCAGCAGCCAACCCGGGACAGGGTATACTGGCTACACCTTC.

The chain combines TRBV2 with TRBJ2-5, with D perhaps being TRBD1 or TRBD2 (6 bases each). The CDR3 consists of 12 residues. The ends were cut back, 10 bases at V and 5 bases at J, with 14 bases in the middle. CDR1 is SNHLY and CDR2 is FYNNEI in the germline V gene. Here the CDR3 DNA reads TGTGCCACCCGAGGGGGGCAGGAGACCCAGTACTTC. The encoded protein is CATRGGQETQYF. The full variable domain, with the rest looked up from reference TRBV2 and TRBJ2-5, is EPEVTQTPSHQVTQMGQEVILRCVPISNHLYFYWYRQILGQKVEFLVSFYNNEISEKSEIFDDQFSVERPDGSNFTLKIRSTKLEDSAMYFCATRGGQETQYFGPGTRLLVL.

This clone was found a few times. V is TRBV19 and J is TRBJ1-2, with TRBD1 identical over 8 bases. Looked up from germline, CDR1 is LNHDA and CDR2 is SQIVND (reference sequence). The CDR3 runs to 16 residues. With V trimmed by 9 bases and J by 6 bases, 18 bases remained unmatched. CDR3 residues: CASVSPGQAHRDGYTF. In nucleotides, the CDR3 is TGTGCCAGCGTAAGCCCGGGACAGGCCCATAGGGATGGCTACACCTTC.

CDR3 in amino acids: CASRTTIEQYF. In nucleotides, the CDR3 is TGTGCCAGCAGAACTACTATCGAGCAGTACTTC. The V gene is TRBV6-6, the J gene TRBJ2-7; the D is unclear. Deletions cut 6 bases from V and 6 bases from J, with 9 bases between. The CDR3 runs to 11 residues. The germline V gene has CDR1 MNHNY and CDR2 SVGAGI (reference sequence).

By share, this clone ranks as medium-sized. CDR3 DNA sequence: TGTGCCAGCTCGGGAGACCCGAACACTGAAGCTTTCTTT. Translation gives CASSGDPNTEAFF. V is TRBV18 and J is TRBJ1-1; D is ambiguous. The germline gives CDR1 KGHSH, CDR2 LQKENI. This CDR3 is built from 13 residues. Trimming removed 6 bases at V and 1 base at J, with 9 bases between.